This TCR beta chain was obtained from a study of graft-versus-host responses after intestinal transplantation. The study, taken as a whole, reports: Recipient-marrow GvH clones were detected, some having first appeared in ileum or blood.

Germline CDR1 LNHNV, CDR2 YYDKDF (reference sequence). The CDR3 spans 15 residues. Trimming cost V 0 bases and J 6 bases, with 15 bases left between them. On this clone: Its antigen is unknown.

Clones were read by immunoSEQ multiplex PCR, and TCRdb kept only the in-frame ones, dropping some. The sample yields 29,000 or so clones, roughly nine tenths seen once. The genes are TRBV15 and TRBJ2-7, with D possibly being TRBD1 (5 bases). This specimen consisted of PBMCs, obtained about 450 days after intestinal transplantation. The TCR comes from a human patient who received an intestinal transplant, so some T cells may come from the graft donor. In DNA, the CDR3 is TGTGCCACCAGCAGAGATATAGGGGCGATGCGCGAGCAGTACTTC. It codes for CATSRDIGAMREQYF.